These 8 T cell receptor beta chains were sequenced from one sample in a study of CXCR3-negative and CXCR3-positive naive CD8 T cells. In preparing the TRB cDNA libraries, 5' RACE with UMI labels was used. TCRdb re-called the 5' RACE reads, yielding one record per CDR3 amino acid sequence without DNA. With tens of thousands of distinct CDR3 sequences in the sample, the ten largest clones hold about 1.5%. Material: naive CXCR3- CD8+ T cells from blood. Subset here: CD45RO-CCR7+CD27+CD95- naive CD8+ T cells lacking CXCR3 (TNR3-). Receptor source: a human donor in good health. Some clones in this sample may be carry-over from other donors' samples.

J is TRBJ1-1 and V is TRBV6-2 or TRBV6-3; checking the TCRdb D call of TRBD1 is not possible without DNA. CDR1 and CDR2 (germline): MNHEY, SVGEGT. The CDR3 consists of 13 residues. The CDR3 here is CASRRGWGYEAFF.

The chain has TRBV5-1 and TRBJ2-3; TCRdb designates TRBD2, a call that cannot be tested without DNA. CDR1 and CDR2 from the germline V gene are SGHRS and YFSETQ. The CDR3 contains 16 residues. CDR3 in amino acids: CASSLVSSGGRNTQYF.

The rearrangement joins TRBV21-1 to TRBJ2-1; TCRdb's assignment of TRBD1 cannot be checked, as there is no DNA. TRBV21-1 is designated a pseudogene. The CDR3 covers 16 residues. The CDR3 sequence: CASRDPTGPEGNEQFF.

The chain combines TRBV7-9 with TRBJ2-7. Per germline, CDR1 SEHNR and CDR2 FQNEAQ (reference sequence). The CDR3 contains 13 residues. CDR3 protein: CASSLAGNNEQYF. The full variable domain, rest sourced from reference TRBV7-9 and TRBJ2-7, is DTGVSQNPRHKITKRGQNVTFRCDPISEHNRLYWYRQTLGQGPEFLTYFQNEAQLEKSRLLSDRFSAERPKGSFSTLEIQRTEQGDSAMYLCASSLAGNNEQYFGPGTRLTVT.

The chain links TRBV29-1 to TRBJ1-2; TCRdb's D call, TRBD1, is unchecked because there is no DNA. This CDR3 contains 14 residues. Germline V gives CDR1 SQVTM, CDR2 ANQGSEA. The CDR3 sequence: CSVEAPDANYGYTF.

The chain links TRBV4-1 to TRBJ2-1; TCRdb's D call of TRBD1 is untestable without DNA. CDR3 size: 12 residues. CDR1 is MGHRA, CDR2 YSYEKL, per germline. The CDR3 here is CASSQGGNEQFF.

The chain links TRBV29-1 to TRBJ2-2; lacking DNA, the TRBD2 call made by TCRdb goes unchecked. Germline V lookup: CDR1 SQVTM, CDR2 ANQGSEA. The CDR3 contains 17 residues. This CDR3 is CSVVDGTSGSYTGELFF.

This chain joins TRBV4-2 and TRBJ2-7; TCRdb picks TRBD2, but there is no DNA to check that call. Germline V gene data show CDR1 as LGHNA and CDR2 as YNFKEQ. The CDR3 length is 14 residues. The CDR3 here is CASSQVDYSYEQYF.